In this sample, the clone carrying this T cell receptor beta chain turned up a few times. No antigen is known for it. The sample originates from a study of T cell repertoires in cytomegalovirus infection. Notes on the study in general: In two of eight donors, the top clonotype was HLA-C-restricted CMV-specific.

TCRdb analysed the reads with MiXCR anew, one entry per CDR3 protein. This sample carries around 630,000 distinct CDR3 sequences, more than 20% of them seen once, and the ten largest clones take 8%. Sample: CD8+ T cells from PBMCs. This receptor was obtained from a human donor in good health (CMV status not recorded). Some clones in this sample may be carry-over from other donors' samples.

CDR3 sequence reads: CASRQAFSPNTEAFF. The CDR3 DNA is TGTGCCAGCAGACAGGCCTTTTCTCCAAACACTGAAGCTTTCTTT. The chain carries TRBV3-1 and TRBJ1-1, with D perhaps matching TRBD1 (5 bases). Trimming removed 6 bases from V and 2 bases from J, with 16 bases in between. CDR1 and CDR2 (germline): LGHDT, YNNKEL (reference sequence). CDR3 size: 15 residues.